These T cell receptor beta chains were read from a single sample in a study of CD8 T cells in Susac syndrome. In TCRdb, the immunoSEQ multiplex PCR reads were re-called with MiXCR into one record per CDR3 protein. The sample lists about 210,000 distinct CDR3 sequences, approximately 94% occurring once. The sequenced sample consisted of CD4+ T cells from PBMCs. The origin of the receptors is a human donor with Susac syndrome. The CDR3 runs from the conserved cysteine through the conserved F or W. D genes are given only for firm matches. Clone size is not always given. Where it is, it says once, few, many or a class for expanded clones.

clone size | J gene | D gene | V gene | CDR3 protein | CDR3 DNA
. | TRBJ1-6 | . | TRBV20-1 | CSAVAVPGSYNSPLHF | TGCAGTGCCGTCGCTGTTCCAGGATCTTATAATTCACCCCTCCACTTT
. | TRBJ2-1 | TRBD1 | TRBV29-1 | CSVGGDRGLGSYNEQFF | TGCAGCGTTGGAGGGGACAGGGGATTGGGCTCCTACAATGAGCAGTTCTTC
. | TRBJ1-5 | . | TRBV4-3 | CASSQGGEQPQHF | TGCGCCAGCAGCCAAGGGGGGGAACAGCCCCAGCATTTT
. | TRBJ2-1 | TRBD2 | TRBV29-1 | CSVDLYMTSGGRGYNEQFF | TGCAGCGTTGATCTATATATGACTAGCGGGGGGCGGGGGTACAATGAGCAGTTCTTC
. | TRBJ2-7 | . | TRBV20-1 | CSASKGNPYEQYF | TGCAGTGCTAGCAAGGGGAATCCCTACGAGCAGTACTTC
. | TRBJ1-6 | TRBD1 | TRBV5-1 | CASSSNTGDNSPLHF | TGCGCCAGCAGCTCAAATACAGGGGACAATTCACCCCTCCACTTT
once | TRBJ1-2 | . | TRBV4-3 | CASTGSLGPPLIGYTF | TGCGCCAGCACAGGGAGTCTTGGCCCTCCTCTTATCGGCTACACCTTC
. | TRBJ2-4 | . | TRBV27 | CASSLQGSKNIQYF | TGTGCCAGCAGTTTACAGGGAAGCAAAAACATTCAGTACTTC
. | TRBJ1-2 | . | TRBV29-1 | CSVEASGDGYTF | TGCAGCGTTGAAGCCTCCGGGGATGGCTACACCTTC
. | TRBJ2-7 | . | TRBV10-3 | CAISDQGYEQYF | TGTGCCATCAGTGACCAGGGTTACGAGCAGTACTTC
once | TRBJ2-4 | TRBD2 | TRBV12-3/TRBV12-4 | CASSLTASGGRLPYF | TGTGCCAGCAGTTTGACGGCTAGCGGGGGCCGACTGCCGTACTTC
few | TRBJ2-7 | . | TRBV9 | CASSLREGEQYF | TGTGCCAGCAGCCTCAGGGAAGGCGAGCAGTACTTC
. | TRBJ2-2 | TRBD1 | TRBV29-1 | CSVEEDRGTGELFF | TGCAGCGTTGAAGAGGACAGGGGAACCGGGGAGCTGTTTTTT
. | TRBJ2-3 | TRBD2 | TRBV5-1 | CASCPSGAPTDTQYF | TGCGCCAGCTGTCCTAGCGGGGCGCCCACAGATACGCAGTATTTT
. | TRBJ2-7 | . | TRBV9 | CASSVGQGLYYEQYF | TGTGCCAGCAGCGTAGGACAGGGACTTTACTACGAGCAGTACTTC
. | TRBJ2-3 | . | TRBV6-1 | CASSASSDTQYF | TGTGCCAGCAGTGCCTCGTCAGATACGCAGTATTTT
. | TRBJ2-3 | TRBD1 | TRBV5-1 | CASSLGTGGLITDTQYF | TGCGCCAGCAGCTTGGGAACAGGGGGTTTAATCACAGATACGCAGTATTTT
. | TRBJ1-3 | TRBD1 | TRBV5-1 | CASSQGQGGDTIYF | TGCGCCAGCAGCCAGGGACAGGGAGGGGACACCATATATTTT
few | TRBJ2-1 | . | TRBV6-1 | CASSPDYNEQFF | TGTGCCAGCAGTCCGGATTACAATGAGCAGTTCTTC
once | TRBJ2-3 | . | TRBV30 | CAWTLDWGTDTQYF | TGTGCCTGGACTTTGGACTGGGGCACAGATACGCAGTATTTT
. | TRBJ1-6 | . | TRBV28 | CASSPHRQDSPLHF | TGTGCCAGCAGCCCACACCGACAGGATTCACCCCTCCACTTT
. | TRBJ2-4 | . | TRBV5-1 | CASSLEGTAKNIQYF | TGCGCCAGCAGCTTGGAGGGGACCGCCAAAAACATTCAGTACTTC
. | TRBJ2-3 | TRBD2 | TRBV7-8 | CASSPRRFGGGSTDTQYF | TGTGCCAGCAGCCCGAGGCGTTTTGGCGGGGGTAGCACAGATACGCAGTATTTT
. | TRBJ2-7 | . | TRBV30 | CAWTEKGGSYEQYF | TGTGCCTGGACCGAAAAAGGGGGCTCCTACGAGCAGTACTTC
. | TRBJ1-5 | . | TRBV7-2 | CASSLGRHQPQHF | TGTGCCAGCAGCTTAGGCCGACATCAGCCCCAGCATTTT